This T cell receptor (beta chain) was identified in a study of blood T cells in healthy people across ages. In the study overall: Template-switching capture recovered about one barcoded beta molecule per two T cells.

This clonotype was counted only a few times. Germline lookup yields CDR1 DFQATT and CDR2 SNEGSKA (reference sequence). J was trimmed by 3 bases and V by 5 bases; bases with no gene match: 4. The CDR3 runs to 13 residues. Through a sample-barcoded 5' primer and a J-beta primer mix, a second PCR was run for about 7 to 12 cycles. TCRdb re-analysed the 5' RACE reads in MiXCR, keeping a single row per CDR3 protein. The data contain fewer than 800,000 distinct CDR3 sequences, 20% to 25% of them singletons. These data were likewise used in another study, on T cells of mothers and their children.

The gene calls are TRBV20-1 and TRBJ2-3; 8 bases agree with TRBD2. Sequences were obtained from blood. The source is a boy younger than 18 in good health. The CDR3 nucleotides are TGCAGTGCTTATAGCGGGATGACAGATACGCAGTATTTT. The encoded protein is CSAYSGMTDTQYF.